This TCR beta chain was sequenced in a study of beta chain features in type 1 diabetes. Whole-study context: Taken together, all samples contributed 95 million to 110 million examined sorted cells. Study findings and constraints: Any HLA type influence on TCRB rearrangement was left unresolved here. In every one of the four CD4+ subsets, TCRB CDR3s were moderately but significantly shorter in Type 1 diabetes patients. More deletions and fewer insertions at VDJ junctions were found in patients with type 1 diabetes.

Germline assignment: CDR1 SGHDT and CDR2 YYEEEE. V trimming: 3 bases; J trimming: 5 bases; junction bases outside the gene matches: 6. CDR3 length: 14 residues. There are a few counts of this clone. As yet, its antigen is unknown. Sequencing targeted expressed TCRB transcripts, as all isolated RNA had been reverse transcribed. Deep immunoSEQ sequencing covered naive, central memory and regulatory T cell samples. Assay used: immunoSEQ multiplex PCR; TCRdb lists only in-frame clones, some missing. This table holds about 700,000 clones, around an eighth found once. This TCR was sampled from a man in his late teens or twenties with type 1 diabetes. The sequenced sample consisted of naive CD4+ T cells from blood. The chain links TRBV5-6 to TRBJ2-3, with TRBD2 matching over 7 bases. In nucleotides, the CDR3 is TGTGCCAGCAGCTCCTCGGGGGGTGTAGATACGCAGTATTTT. It codes for CASSSSGGVDTQYF.